This T cell receptor beta chain was sequenced for a study of molecular identifiers for immune sequencing clone quantification. TCRdb passed the PCR reads through MiXCR, listing each CDR3 protein once. The data hold 460,000 or so distinct CDR3 sequences, with about 22% observed a single time. The sequencing input was naive CD8+ T cells from blood, with Jurkat cell RNA spiked in. Subset in this sample: FACS-sorted CD8+CD4-CCR7+CD45RA+ naive T cells. This clonotype originated in a human donor in good health. Some libraries in this study had Jurkat cell RNA spiked in.

This CDR3 is CASSVVSSSYEQYF. The CDR3 DNA reads as TGTGCCAGTAGTGTTGTCTCGAGCTCCTACGAGCAGTACTTC. The V call is TRBV19, the J call TRBJ2-7; D is ambiguous. There are 14 residues in the CDR3. Trimming took 5 bases from V and 0 from J, leaving 11 bases between them. Germline loops: CDR1 LNHDA, CDR2 SQIVND (reference sequence).